The text below deals with one TCR beta chain. The antigen is unknown. This entry comes from a study of T cell responses to AZD1222 COVID-19 vaccine. Regarding the study as a whole: Vaccine-related CD4 TCRs covered spike, predominating at 160-218 and 743-854.

Sequencing was performed with immunoSEQ multiplex PCR; in TCRdb, only in-frame clones are kept and a portion is missing. The repertoire holds under 90,000 clones, with over 75% as singletons. Per the germline V gene, CDR1 is MNHNY and CDR2 is SVGAGI (reference sequence). The CDR3 consists of 13 residues. The germline V and J ends were trimmed by 4 bases and 2 bases, with 8 bases remaining between them. The specimen was peripheral blood, collected 28 days after the second AZD1222 dose. The chain is built from TRBV6-6 and TRBJ1-2; TRBD1 is a possible D gene (6 bases). The sequence derives from an adult who received the AZD1222 COVID-19 vaccine. CDR3 in DNA: TGTGCCAGCAGTTTCGGACAGAACTATGGCTACACCTTC. It encodes CASSFGQNYGYTF.